A single sample is the source of the 26 T cell receptor beta chains below, sequenced in a study of T-cell reconstitution after alpha-beta-depleted transplantation in children. The TCRbeta library incorporated unique molecular identifiers. From the PCR reads, TCRdb called clonotypes with MiXCR, one entry per CDR3 protein. This table holds around 530,000 distinct CDR3 sequences, 32% found once. The sequencing used PBMCs from the stem cell graft donor, collected from the stem cell graft. The receptors originated from a human donor who donated a stem cell graft to a child with aplastic anemia.

The rearrangement joins TRBV29-1 to TRBJ2-3; D is possibly TRBD1 or TRBD2 (6 bases each). V shed 7 bases and J shed 0 bases, with 14 bases lying between them. The CDR3 loop spans 14 amino acids. Germline V gene data show CDR1 as SQVTM and CDR2 as ANQGSEA. CDR3 in DNA: TGCAGCGAAAAGGGGGGAAGGAGCACAGATACGCAGTATTTT. Translating it yields CSEKGGRSTDTQYF.

V usage is TRBV4-2 and J usage is TRBJ1-2; weak D call: TRBD1 (6 bases). Looked up from germline, CDR1 is LGHNA and CDR2 is YNFKEQ. The ends were cut back, 0 bases at V and 6 bases at J, with 11 bases in the middle. This CDR3 spans 14 amino acids. This CDR3 reads CASSQDRGEDGYTF. CDR3 bases: TGTGCCAGCAGCCAAGACAGGGGAGAGGATGGCTACACCTTC.

This sequence joins TRBV27 and TRBJ2-7; D is possibly TRBD1 (6 bases). V dropped 2 bases and J dropped 3 bases, with 11 bases sitting between them. Looked up from germline, CDR1 is MNHEY and CDR2 is SMNVEV (reference sequence). CDR3 length: 14 residues. CDR3 amino acids: CASSLDRLRYEQYF. Written as DNA, the CDR3 is TGTGCCAGCAGTTTAGACAGGTTGCGCTACGAGCAGTACTTC.

The rearrangement links TRBV12-3 or TRBV12-4 to TRBJ2-7, with 7 bases lining up with TRBD2. V lost 6 bases and J lost 4; bases outside the gene matches: 12. The length of the CDR3 is 15 residues. CDR3 residues: CASRRGSGFLYEQYF. The CDR3, as DNA: TGTGCCAGCAGGCGGGGTAGCGGGTTTCTGTACGAGCAGTACTTC.

This chain uses TRBV18 with TRBJ2-7; unclear D gene. V lost 4 bases and J lost 1, with 23 bases in between. The germline V gene encodes CDR1 KGHSH and CDR2 LQKENI. This CDR3 is built from 18 residues. CDR3 coding DNA: TGTGCCAGCTCACTGCCGCCTTTTAGAATTGACGGGTCCTACGAGCAGTACTTC. It yields the protein CASSLPPFRIDGSYEQYF.

J is TRBJ2-1 and V is TRBV10-3; 13 nucleotides match TRBD2. CDR1 ENHRY and CDR2 SYGVKD come from the germline V gene. The CDR3 is made up of 16 amino acids. The V gene end was trimmed by 3 bases and the J gene end by 13 bases; junction bases not matched to a gene: 12. The CDR3 reads CAISESGTSGTLAQFF. The CDR3 coding sequence is TGTGCCATCAGTGAATCCGGGACTAGCGGGACCCTAGCCCAGTTCTTC.

The chain is built from TRBV30 and TRBJ1-1; a weak D match, TRBD1 (5 bases). CDR3 length: 12 amino acids. The V and J ends lost 2 bases and 4 bases respectively, with 8 bases between them. The V gene's germline CDR1 is GTSNPN and CDR2 SVGIG (reference sequence). The CDR3 DNA follows: TGTGCCTGGAGTAGCCAGGGCACTGAAGCTTTCTTT. Its protein is CAWSSQGTEAFF.

The rearrangement links TRBV29-1 to TRBJ2-3, with D perhaps TRBD2 (5 bases). Germline lookup yields CDR1 SQVTM and CDR2 ANQGSEA. V gave up 3 bases and J gave up 2 bases, with 9 bases separating them. The length of the CDR3 is 13 residues. The CDR3 region is CSVEGVLTDTQYF. The CDR3, as DNA: TGCAGCGTTGAGGGAGTCCTCACAGATACGCAGTATTTT.

This clonotype was counted between two and nine times. V is TRBV27 and J is TRBJ2-7; D is possibly TRBD1 (5 bases). V was pared by 6 bases and J by 4 bases, with 19 bases between. This CDR3 contains 15 residues. Germline V lookup: CDR1 MNHEY, CDR2 SMNVEV (reference sequence). The CDR3 is CASRDITRHLYEQYF. In nucleotides, the CDR3 is TGTGCCAGCAGGGACATTACGAGACATCTGTACGAGCAGTACTTC.

V and J are TRBV20-1 and TRBJ2-2; the match to TRBD2 covers 8 bases. V lost 1 base and J lost 6; bases outside the gene matches: 10. CDR1 is DFQATT, CDR2 SNEGSKA, per germline (reference sequence). The CDR3 is made up of 16 amino acids. The CDR3 protein is CSARAGDVAGPGELFF. The CDR3 region has the DNA TGCAGTGCTAGAGCGGGGGATGTAGCGGGACCCGGGGAGCTGTTTTTT.

The chain couples TRBV5-1 to TRBJ2-1, with 13 bases identical to TRBD2. CDR1 SGHRS and CDR2 YFSETQ come from the germline V gene. The CDR3 spans 15 residues. The trim removed 4 bases at V and 9 bases at J, leaving 7 bases unmatched. The CDR3 loop is CASSPGLAGFGEQFF. In DNA form, the CDR3 reads TGCGCCAGCAGCCCGGGACTAGCGGGATTTGGTGAGCAGTTCTTC.

This clonotype has more than one count but fewer than ten. The chain links TRBV2 to TRBJ1-1; D is unclear. Germline CDR1 is SNHLY and CDR2 is FYNNEI. V dropped 10 bases and J dropped 5 bases, with 17 bases sitting between them. The CDR3 length is 13 residues. The CDR3 region has the DNA TGTGCCACGCGAAGGGTGATGAGGACTGAAGCTTTCTTT. As protein: CATRRVMRTEAFF.

The chain uses TRBV30 and TRBJ2-3, with 10 positions matching TRBD2. The CDR3 is made up of 15 amino acids. Germline V lookup: CDR1 GTSNPN, CDR2 SVGIG (reference sequence). With V trimmed by 2 bases and J by 4 bases, 6 bases remained unmatched. CDR3 region: CAWSYLAGEADTQYF. The CDR3 DNA sequence: TGTGCCTGGAGTTACCTAGCGGGAGAGGCAGATACGCAGTATTTT.

The CDR3 DNA sequence: TGTGCCAGCAGTGAAGTTGACTCGGGGGTAAAGACCCAGTACTTC. This encodes CASSEVDSGVKTQYF. This chain links TRBV6-1 with TRBJ2-5; a possible D gene is TRBD2 (6 bases). The CDR3 has 15 residues. CDR1 and CDR2 from the germline V gene are MNHNS and SASEGT. V was pared by 1 base and J by 6 bases, with 15 bases between.

The rearrangement links TRBV20-1 to TRBJ1-1, with 8 bases aligning to TRBD1. CDR3 length: 13 amino acids. Germline-derived CDR1 and CDR2 are DFQATT and SNEGSKA (reference sequence). Trimming took 6 bases from V and 4 from J; bases not matched to a gene: 7. In DNA, the CDR3 is TGCAGTGCCGCGCAGGGGGCGGCCACTGAAGCTTTCTTT. This sequence encodes CSAAQGAATEAFF.

This clonotype was counted between two and nine times. This chain joins TRBV7-9 and TRBJ1-5, with TRBD1 matching over 8 bases. Germline lookup yields CDR1 SEHNR and CDR2 FQNEAQ (reference sequence). The CDR3 sequence is 14 residues long. J lost 11 bases, V lost 5 bases, and 11 bases had no gene match. CDR3 DNA: TGTGCCAGCAGCCACGGACAGGGTCCGGCAGCCCAGCATTTT. Its translation: CASSHGQGPAAQHF. Variable domain in full (rest from reference TRBV7-9 and TRBJ1-5): DTGVSQNPRHKITKRGQNVTFRCDPISEHNRLYWYRQTLGQGPEFLTYFQNEAQLEKSRLLSDRFSAERPKGSFSTLEIQRTEQGDSAMYLCASSHGQGPAAQHFGDGTRLSIL.

This clonotype has just a few counts. The chain links TRBV11-2 to TRBJ1-2, with 7 bases aligning to TRBD1. This CDR3 is 18 amino acids long. Germline V lookup: CDR1 SGHAT, CDR2 FQNNGV. V lost 4 bases, J lost 7 bases, and 21 bases stayed unmatched. CDR3 amino acids: CASSSYTTVQGWPLGYTF. The CDR3 region has the DNA TGTGCCAGCAGCTCTTATACAACCGTACAGGGGTGGCCCCTTGGCTACACCTTC.

Only a few counts were recorded for this clonotype. This sequence joins TRBV20-1 and TRBJ2-7; D is ambiguous. CDR1 is DFQATT and CDR2 is SNEGSKA in the germline V gene (reference sequence). Between the trimmed V and J ends, which lost 0 bases and 4 bases, there was a span of 10 bases. This CDR3 contains 13 residues. The CDR3 DNA reads as TGCAGTGCTAGAGATATACATGAGTACGAGCAGTACTTC. It encodes CSARDIHEYEQYF.

The V gene is TRBV7-2, the J gene TRBJ2-1, with 7 nucleotides matching TRBD1. J gave up 8 bases and V 5 bases, and 9 bases lay outside the gene matches. Germline V gene lookup returns CDR1 SGHTA and CDR2 FQGNSA. CDR3 length: 14 amino acids. Here the CDR3 DNA reads TGTGCCAGCAGCAGGGGGCAGGGGTGGGATGAGCAGTTCTTC. Translation gives CASSRGQGWDEQFF.

The gene calls are TRBV25-1 and TRBJ2-7, with 7 nucleotides matching TRBD1. The CDR3 totals 11 residues. V shed 11 bases and J 12 bases; nucleotides not matched to a gene: 13. The germline gives CDR1 MGHDK, CDR2 SYGVNS. DNA for the CDR3: TGTGCCTGTAATTTGCCCGGGACAGTGTACTTC. It specifies CACNLPGTVYF.

The chain recombines TRBV11-1 with TRBJ2-1; TRBD1 agrees at 7 bases. V shed 5 bases, J shed 4 bases, and the junction held 5 bases outside the gene matches. The CDR3 contains 14 residues. Per germline, CDR1 SGHAT and CDR2 FQDESV (reference sequence). CDR3 in DNA: TGTGCCAGCAGCGTCCGGGACAGTTACAATGAGCAGTTCTTC. It encodes CASSVRDSYNEQFF.

The V call is TRBV9, the J call TRBJ1-5, with no clear D. V was clipped by 6 bases and J by 0 bases, with 10 bases between them. Germline loops: CDR1 SGDLS, CDR2 YYNGEE. The CDR3 consists of 14 residues. CDR3 residues: CASTRGDSNQPQHF. The CDR3 nucleotides are TGTGCCAGCACCCGTGGGGATAGCAATCAGCCCCAGCATTTT.

The chain has TRBV27 and TRBJ2-6; the D is unclear. Trimming stripped 3 bases from V and 4 bases from J, with 13 bases between. The length of the CDR3 is 16 residues. The V gene's germline CDR1 is MNHEY and CDR2 SMNVEV (reference sequence). CDR3 loop: CASSFARFPGANVLTF. The CDR3 bases are TGTGCCAGCAGTTTTGCCCGTTTCCCCGGGGCCAACGTCCTGACTTTC. Full variable domain (rest looked up from reference TRBV27 and TRBJ2-6): EAQVTQNPRYLITVTGKKLTVTCSQNMNHEYMSWYRQDPGLGLRQIYYSMNVEVTDKGDVPEGYKVSRKEKRNFPLILESPSPNQTSLYFCASSFARFPGANVLTFGAGSRLTVL.

This clonotype has just a few counts. The chain carries TRBV7-2 and TRBJ2-3, with TRBD2 matching 7 bases. Germline CDR1 and CDR2: SGHTA and FQGNSA. With V trimmed by 5 bases and J by 4 bases, 9 bases remained unmatched. The CDR3 loop spans 15 amino acids. The CDR3: CASSRWGRGADTQYF. CDR3 in DNA: TGTGCCAGCAGCCGGTGGGGGAGGGGCGCAGATACGCAGTATTTT.

V usage is TRBV20-1 and J usage is TRBJ2-3, with D unresolved. This CDR3 is built from 13 residues. Looked up from germline, CDR1 is DFQATT and CDR2 is SNEGSKA (reference sequence). The V end was cut by 4 bases, the J end by 0 bases, with 8 bases between. CDR3 sequence (DNA): TGCAGTGCTAAACGTTCGAGCACAGATACGCAGTATTTT. Its translation: CSAKRSSTDTQYF.

This clonotype has a handful of counts. The chain recombines TRBV5-7 with TRBJ2-7, with TRBD1 identical over 9 bases. TRBV5-7 falls under the ORF class, with uncertain function. Trimming cost V 6 bases and J 4 bases; bases outside gene matches: 8. The length of the CDR3 is 14 residues. The CDR3 protein is CASTEDRGLYEQYF. The CDR3 DNA reads TGTGCCAGCACCGAGGACAGGGGTTTATACGAGCAGTACTTC.